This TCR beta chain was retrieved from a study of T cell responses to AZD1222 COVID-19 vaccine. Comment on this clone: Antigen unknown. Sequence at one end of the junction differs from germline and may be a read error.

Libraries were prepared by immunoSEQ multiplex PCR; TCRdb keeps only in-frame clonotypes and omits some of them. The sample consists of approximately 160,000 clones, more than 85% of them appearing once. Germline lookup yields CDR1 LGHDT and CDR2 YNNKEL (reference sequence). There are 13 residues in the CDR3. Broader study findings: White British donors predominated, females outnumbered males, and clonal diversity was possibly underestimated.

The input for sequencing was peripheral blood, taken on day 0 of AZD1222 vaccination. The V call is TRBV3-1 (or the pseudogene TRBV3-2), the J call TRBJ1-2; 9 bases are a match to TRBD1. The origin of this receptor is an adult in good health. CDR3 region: CASSAGSGTGTAF. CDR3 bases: TGTGCCAGCAGCGCAGGGTCGGGGACAGGGACCGCCTTC.